This TCR beta chain derives from a study of early T cells in non-severe SARS-CoV-2 infection. TCRdb analysed the 5' RACE reads with MiXCR anew, one entry per CDR3 protein. Of roughly 50,000 distinct CDR3 sequences in the sample, around 8% were seen once. The CDR3 consists of 13 residues. V was trimmed by 1 base and J by 8 bases, leaving 11 bases between them. Germline V gene sequence: CDR1 SGHDN, CDR2 FVKESK. This clonotype was seen a handful of times. This clonotype originated in an adult who was a healthcare worker with PCR-confirmed SARS-CoV-2 infection or an uninfected control (not recorded which). Sequenced sample: whole blood. This rearrangement joins TRBV14 to TRBJ1-2; D is undetermined. The DNA of the CDR3 is TGTGCCAGCAGCCAAGTACGAGAATCCGGCTACACCTTC. Protein: CASSQVRESGYTF.